These T cell receptor beta chains were read from a single sample in a study of blood T cell repertoires in COVID-19. Libraries were prepared by immunoSEQ multiplex PCR; TCRdb keeps only in-frame clonotypes and omits some of them. The top ten hold around 8.7% of the sample, which has over 200,000 clones, around 83% seen once. Sample: peripheral blood. The origin of the receptors is a woman between 50 and 59 years old with acute or convalescent COVID-19. Each CDR3 is given with its conserved first and last residue. A D gene is named only where the DNA matches it firmly.

v_gene,j_gene,d_gene,CDR3aa
TRBV4-1,TRBJ1-1,-,CASSQEFGNTEAFF
TRBV24-1,TRBJ2-3,-,CATSDRADTQYF
TRBV11-1,TRBJ1-2,-,CASSLAGAPGYTF
TRBV18,TRBJ2-7,TRBD2,CASSPGTSGTLNEQYF
TRBV5-5,TRBJ2-3,-,CASSWTTSTDTQYF
TRBV5-1,TRBJ2-5,TRBD2,CASSTYLAGSETQYF
TRBV28,TRBJ2-7,-,CASSRDTGRADEQYF
TRBV3-1/TRBV3-2,TRBJ2-1,-,CASSQGDSGSYNEQFF
TRBV7-2,TRBJ2-7,TRBD2,CASSLGLAEGDEQYF
TRBV2,TRBJ1-2,TRBD1,CASRVDRGNYGYTF
TRBV18,TRBJ2-1,-,CASSPPGGHNEQFF
TRBV9,TRBJ2-1,-,CASSVGEFQNDEQFF
TRBV30,TRBJ2-5,TRBD2,CAWSAGLAGAETQYF
TRBV25-1,TRBJ2-3,-,CASRRGDTQYF
TRBV6-1,TRBJ1-3,-,CASSEGVRVAGNTIYF
TRBV12-3/TRBV12-4,TRBJ2-7,-,CASKGRTSYEQYF